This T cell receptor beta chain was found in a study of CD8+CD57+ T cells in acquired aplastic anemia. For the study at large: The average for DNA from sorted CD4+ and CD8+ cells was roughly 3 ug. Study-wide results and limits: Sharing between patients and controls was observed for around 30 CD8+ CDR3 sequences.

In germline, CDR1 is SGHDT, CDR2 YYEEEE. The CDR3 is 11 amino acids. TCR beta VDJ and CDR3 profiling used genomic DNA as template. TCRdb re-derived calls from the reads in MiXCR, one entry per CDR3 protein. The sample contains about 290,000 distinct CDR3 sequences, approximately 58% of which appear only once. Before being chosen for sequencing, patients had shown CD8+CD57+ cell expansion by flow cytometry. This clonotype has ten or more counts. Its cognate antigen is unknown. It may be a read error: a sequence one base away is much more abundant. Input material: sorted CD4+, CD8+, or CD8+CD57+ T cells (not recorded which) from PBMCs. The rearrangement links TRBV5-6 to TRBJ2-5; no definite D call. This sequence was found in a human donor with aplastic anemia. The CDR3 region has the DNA TGTGCCAGCAGCTTGGCGGAGACCCGGTACTTC. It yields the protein CASSLAETRYF.